A selection of T cell receptor beta chains follows, all from one sample in a study of blood T cells in healthy people across ages. MiXCR, run by TCRdb on the 5' RACE reads, gives a single entry per CDR3 protein. Of about a million distinct CDR3 sequences in the sample, roughly 50% are singletons; the top ten hold about a fifth. Sequencing was done on a sample of blood. All receptors derive from an older woman in good health. The CDR3 runs from the conserved cysteine through the conserved F or W. D genes are given only for firm matches. Rows give clone size only sometimes, using once, few, many, or a class for an expanded clone.

>17|many|TRBJ2-1|TRBV4-2|TRBD1
TGTGCCAGCAGCCAAGACCTCGGGACAGGGGGTTATAATGAGCAGTTCTTC
CASSQDLGTGGYNEQFF
>15|NA|TRBJ2-7|TRBV7-2|NA
TGTGCCAGCAGCTTAGAAAGGGCGGGAAGGGGCGAGCAGTACTTC
CASSLERAGRGEQYF
>13|NA|TRBJ1-1|TRBV6-5|TRBD1
TGTGCCAGCAGTTACAGGCGGGACAGGGGAGCTTTCTTT
CASSYRRDRGAFF
>13|NA|TRBJ2-5|TRBV20-1|TRBD1
TGCAGTGCACCTAAGACAGGGGAAGAGACCCAGTACTTC
CSAPKTGEETQYF
>15|NA|TRBJ2-3|TRBV7-9|NA
TGTGCCAGCAGCCCCGAAGCCCATCTCAGACGGACGCAGTATTTT
CASSPEAHLRRTQYF
>13|NA|TRBJ2-7|TRBV6-1|TRBD1
TGTGCCAGCACCCGACAGGGGGGAAACGAGCAGTACTTC
CASTRQGGNEQYF
>17|NA|TRBJ2-4|TRBV7-9|NA
TGTGCCAGCGGCCCTATGCGAGAGGGGACGGCCAAAAACATTCAGTACTTC
CASGPMREGTAKNIQYF
>15|NA|TRBJ2-5|TRBV5-6|TRBD1
TGTGCCAGCAGCGCCCGGGACAGGGGGCAAGAGACCCAGTACTTC
CASSARDRGQETQYF
>14|NA|TRBJ2-7|TRBV12-3/TRBV12-4|NA
TGTGCCAGCAGCGTGAGAGGGAGGATGAACGAGCAGTACTTC
CASSVRGRMNEQYF
>12|NA|TRBJ1-1|TRBV27|NA
TGTGCCAGCAGCCCAGGGTTCGCGGAAGCTTTCTTT
CASSPGFAEAFF
>15|NA|TRBJ2-2|TRBV28|NA
TGTGCCAGCAGCCCCGTTAGGGACTACACCGGGGAGCTGTTTTTT
CASSPVRDYTGELFF
>15|few|TRBJ2-3|TRBV10-3|NA
TGTGCCATCAGCCTTGCGGGAAGGAGCACAGATACGCAGTATTTT
CAISLAGRSTDTQYF
>13|NA|TRBJ2-7|TRBV10-1|NA
TGCGCCAGCAGTGACCTAGGAGGAGACGAGCAGTACTTC
CASSDLGGDEQYF
>14|NA|TRBJ1-1|TRBV5-6|NA
TGTGCCACCAGCGCTGAGCTCGGGAACACTGAAGCTTTCTTT
CATSAELGNTEAFF
>14|few|TRBJ2-5|TRBV28|NA
TGTGCCAGCAGTTTTTGGGAGAAACAAGAGACCCAGTACTTC
CASSFWEKQETQYF
>13|NA|TRBJ1-6|TRBV7-6|NA
TGTGCCAGCAGCTTCTCTCCCAGGTCACCCCTCCACTTT
CASSFSPRSPLHF
>15|few|TRBJ2-1|TRBV7-2|TRBD2
TGTGCCAGCAGCTTAATTCGGACTAGCGCCAATGAGCAGTTCTTC
CASSLIRTSANEQFF
>16|NA|TRBJ2-7|TRBV20-1|NA
TGCAGTGCTAGCGCCAAAGGACTAACGGTAAAATACGAGCAGTACTTC
CSASAKGLTVKYEQYF
>14|NA|TRBJ1-1|TRBV7-9|NA
TGTGCCAGCAGCTTAGCGGTATTAGGCACTGAAGCTTTCTTT
CASSLAVLGTEAFF
>15|NA|TRBJ1-2|TRBV14|NA
TGTGCCAGCAGCCAAGCGTCCGGGAGGGGAGGAGGCTACACCTTC
CASSQASGRGGGYTF
>15|many|TRBJ2-1|TRBV4-3|NA
TGCGCCAGCAGCCAAGGCGGGAACTCCTACAATGAGCAGTTCTTC
CASSQGGNSYNEQFF
>14|NA|TRBJ2-7|TRBV25-1|TRBD2
TGTGCCAGCAGTCCTCGACTAGCGGGAGGTGGGCAGTACTTC
CASSPRLAGGGQYF
>15|once|TRBJ2-5|TRBV29-1|NA
TGCAGCGTTGAAGGGGGTGGCAGGGGCCAAGAGACCCAGTACTTC
CSVEGGGRGQETQYF